Listed below are T cell receptor beta chains from one sample, sequenced in a study of blood T cell repertoires in COVID-19. The data were produced by immunoSEQ multiplex PCR, yet TCRdb's version contains in-frame clones alone and is incomplete. The table has 310,000 or so clones, approximately 90% seen once; the top ten hold roughly 6.2%. The sample comprised PBMCs or T cells enriched from blood (not recorded which). All receptors come from a woman aged 40 to 50 who had recovered from COVID-19. Each CDR3 is given with its conserved first and last residue. Expanded clones get a size class; other rows say once, few or many, or leave the size out.

CDR3,V,J,size
CASSDPGGFTEAFF,TRBV6-1,TRBJ1-1,NA
CASSQPTGVSNQPQHF,TRBV28,TRBJ1-5,NA
CASSPGLKTDTQYF,TRBV18,TRBJ2-3,NA
CASSLDERLAGGSYNEQFF,TRBV11-2,TRBJ2-1,NA
CASTVASRETQYF,TRBV7-3,TRBJ2-5,NA
CASRELADGNEQFF,TRBV7-9,TRBJ2-1,NA
CASSLGLAVNTDTQYF,TRBV14,TRBJ2-3,NA
CASSLGTGGIYNEQFF,TRBV7-9,TRBJ2-1,NA
CASSKSGGSYNEQFF,TRBV9,TRBJ2-1,once
CASSLAGAGTPAYEQYF,TRBV11-1,TRBJ2-7,NA
CASSLAQGPSGNTIYF,TRBV5-1,TRBJ1-3,NA
CASSFGTGMGYTF,TRBV5-1,TRBJ1-2,NA
CASSWTSGSETQYF,TRBV11-1,TRBJ2-5,NA
CSVELAPGSSKEAFF,TRBV29-1,TRBJ1-1,NA
CASSVGQENTEAFF,TRBV9,TRBJ1-1,NA
CASIEETQYF,TRBV6-5,TRBJ2-5,NA